This TCR beta chain was captured by sequencing in a study of PD-L1 blockade in urothelial cancer. Sample time point: pretreatment peripheral blood. The V gene lost 3 bases and the J gene lost 1 base, with 5 bases spanning the gap. The germline CDR1 and CDR2 sequences are SGHTA and FQGNSA. The CDR3 loop spans 13 amino acids. The repertoire was sequenced with immunoSEQ multiplex PCR; TCRdb's copy has only in-frame clones and lacks some. The sample carries some 43,000 clones, approximately 80% recorded once. The clonotype was recovered from a man aged 55-75 years with urothelial cancer. Source: PBMCs, taken around atezolizumab (anti-PD-L1) treatment. The chain uses TRBV7-2 and TRBJ2-3; no clear D. The CDR3 here is CASSFIRTDTQYF. CDR3 DNA: TGTGCCAGCAGCTTTATCCGCACAGATACGCAGTATTTT.